The 16 T cell receptor beta chains below come from one sample, sequenced in a study of PD-1 blockade in classical Hodgkin lymphoma. Each patient relapsed following autologous stem cell transplantation, and prior brentuximab vedotin exposure differed. Measured with immunoSEQ multiplex PCR; TCRdb has only the in-frame clones, and not every one. The table includes about 90,000 clones, about nine tenths detected once. This specimen was peripheral blood mononuclear cells (PBMCs), taken before the second cycle of nivolumab. These receptors came from a human donor with classical Hodgkin lymphoma.

This chain joins TRBV4-1 and TRBJ2-3, with 8 bases lining up with TRBD2. This CDR3 is 17 amino acids long. Germline V gene data show CDR1 as MGHRA and CDR2 as YSYEKL. V shed 0 bases, J shed 7 bases, and the junction held 12 bases outside the gene matches. The CDR3 DNA reads as TGCGCCAGCAGCCAAGATCCCCGGACTAGCCCCCCCTATACGCAGTATTTT. It codes for CASSQDPRTSPPYTQYF.

The chain links TRBV11-3 to TRBJ1-1; TRBD1 matches at 7 bases. This CDR3 contains 14 residues. Trimming at V came to 5 bases and at J to 2 bases, leaving 5 bases not matched to a gene. Germline-derived CDR1 and CDR2 are SGHNT and YENEEA. The CDR3: CASSTGQVNTEAFF. Written as DNA, the CDR3 is TGTGCCAGCAGCACAGGACAGGTAAACACTGAAGCTTTCTTT. The full variable domain, in which reference TRBV11-3 and TRBJ1-1 provide the parts outside the CDR3, is EAGVVQSPRYKIIEKKQPVAFWCNPISGHNTLYWYLQNLGQGPELLIRYENEEAVDDSQLPKDRFSAERLKGVDSTLKIQPAELGDSAVYLCASSTGQVNTEAFFGQGTRLTVV.

CDR3 nucleotide sequence: TGTGCCAGCAGCTCCCTCATGAGGGGTGAGCAGTTCTTC. Its protein product is CASSSLMRGEQFF. The genes are TRBV5-6 and TRBJ2-1; D could derive from TRBD1 or TRBD2 (5 bases each). Germline V gene data show CDR1 as SGHDT and CDR2 as YYEEEE. There are 13 residues in the CDR3. The V and J ends lost 3 bases and 9 bases respectively, with 13 bases between them.

The chain carries TRBV30 and TRBJ2-3, with 10 bases that match TRBD2. V dropped 5 bases and J dropped 6; count of bases not matched to a gene: 2. CDR1 and CDR2 from the germline V gene are GTSNPN and SVGIG (reference sequence). The length of the CDR3 is 12 residues. CDR3 in DNA: TGTGCCTGGGGACTAGCGGCGGATACGCAGTATTTT. It yields the protein CAWGLAADTQYF.

This sequence joins TRBV11-3 and TRBJ2-1; D is possibly TRBD1 or TRBD2 (5 bases each). There are 13 residues in the CDR3. Germline CDR1 is SGHNT and CDR2 is YENEEA. The germline V and J ends were trimmed by 3 bases and 5 bases, with 8 bases remaining between them. For the CDR3, the DNA is TGTGCCAGCAGCTTGAGGGGAAACAATGAGCAGTTCTTC. This translates into CASSLRGNNEQFF. Full variable domain (outside the CDR3, taken from reference TRBV11-3 and TRBJ2-1): EAGVVQSPRYKIIEKKQPVAFWCNPISGHNTLYWYLQNLGQGPELLIRYENEEAVDDSQLPKDRFSAERLKGVDSTLKIQPAELGDSAVYLCASSLRGNNEQFFGPGTRLTVL.

The gene calls are TRBV30 and TRBJ1-5, with TRBD1 matching 10 bases. Germline CDR1 GTSNPN, CDR2 SVGIG (reference sequence). The J segment lost 4 bases and the V segment lost 3 bases, leaving 6 bases of the junction unmatched. The CDR3 is 15 amino acids. Written as DNA, the CDR3 is TGTGCCTGGAGCGCCGGGACAGGGGTTAATCAGCCCCAGCATTTT. Translated, it gives CAWSAGTGVNQPQHF.

This clone was seen only a few times. The rearrangement joins TRBV27 to TRBJ1-1, with 7 bases aligning to TRBD1. V lost 0 bases and J lost 1; bases outside the gene matches: 2. The germline V gene has CDR1 MNHEY and CDR2 SMNVEV (reference sequence). The CDR3 covers 15 residues. The CDR3, as DNA: TGTGCCAGCAGTTTATCCGGGACAGCGAACACTGAAGCTTTCTTT. Its translation: CASSLSGTANTEAFF.

This clone is a singleton in its sample. This rearrangement joins TRBV6-6 to TRBJ2-3; D is unresolved. Trimming stripped 7 bases from V and 2 bases from J, with 10 bases between. The V gene's germline CDR1 is MNHNY and CDR2 SVGAGI (reference sequence). The length of the CDR3 is 13 residues. The CDR3 reads CASKPDNTDTQYF. DNA for the CDR3: TGTGCCAGCAAGCCAGACAACACAGATACGCAGTATTTT.

The V and J genes are TRBV2 and TRBJ2-1; 7 bases fit TRBD2. The CDR3 sequence is 16 residues long. The germline V gene has CDR1 SNHLY and CDR2 FYNNEI. With 6 bases clipped from V and 7 bases from J, the junction kept 15 bases outside the gene matches. The CDR3 loop is CASRELATAPWNEQFF. CDR3 bases: TGTGCCAGCAGGGAACTAGCGACAGCCCCTTGGAATGAGCAGTTCTTC.

This chain joins TRBV6-1 and TRBJ1-3, with D uncertain. The CDR3 is made up of 13 amino acids. Trimming pared 6 bases from V and 0 bases from J, leaving 6 bases between. Germline lookup yields CDR1 MNHNS and CDR2 SASEGT. The CDR3 nucleotides are TGTGCCAGCAGGGCCTTCTCTGGAAACACCATATATTTT. Translating it yields CASRAFSGNTIYF.

J is TRBJ2-5 and V is TRBV29-1; TRBD2 agrees at 10 bases. The CDR3 runs 14 residues. With 7 bases clipped from V and 1 base from J, the junction kept 6 bases outside the gene matches. Germline lookup yields CDR1 SQVTM and CDR2 ANQGSEA. Here the CDR3 reads CSAILAGVQETQYF. For the CDR3, the DNA is TGCAGCGCGATTCTAGCGGGGGTCCAAGAGACCCAGTACTTC. The variable domain in full, completed from reference TRBV29-1 and TRBJ2-5, reads SAVISQKPSRDICQRGTSLTIQCQVDSQVTMMFWYRQQPGQSLTLIATANQGSEATYESGFVIDKFPISRPNLTFSTLTVSNMSPEDSSIYLCSAILAGVQETQYFGPGTRLLVL.

The J gene is TRBJ2-7, the V gene TRBV5-1, with D possibly being TRBD1 (5 bases). This CDR3 is 16 amino acids long. Germline V CDR1 and CDR2: SGHRS, YFSETQ. V lost 0 bases and J lost 0, with 13 bases in between. In nucleotides, the CDR3 is TGCGCCAGCAGCTTGGGACCTCGACAGAGCTCCTACGAGCAGTACTTC. Translation gives CASSLGPRQSSYEQYF.

The chain recombines TRBV18 with TRBJ1-5, with 7 bases lining up with TRBD1. J gave up 1 base and V 5 bases, and 11 bases lay outside the gene matches. The CDR3 is made up of 17 amino acids. Per the germline V gene, CDR1 is KGHSH and CDR2 is LQKENI. The CDR3 DNA is TGTGCCAGCTCAACGACAGGGACCGGGATAAGCAATCAGCCCCAGCATTTT. This translates into CASSTTGTGISNQPQHF.

This clone was detected only once. CDR3: CASSSWGLAGGPNNEQFF. DNA for the CDR3: TGCGCCAGCAGCTCCTGGGGACTAGCGGGAGGGCCCAACAATGAGCAGTTCTTC. The genes are TRBV5-1 and TRBJ2-1; TRBD2 agrees at 16 bases. CDR3 length: 18 amino acids. CDR1 and CDR2 from the germline V gene are SGHRS and YFSETQ. Trimming cost V 3 bases and J 5 bases; bases outside gene matches: 8.

The gene calls are TRBV9 and TRBJ2-2; weak D call: TRBD2 (5 bases). Germline-derived CDR1 and CDR2 are SGDLS and YYNGEE. V shed 3 bases and J shed 11 bases, with 17 bases lying between them. The CDR3 is 14 residues long. CDR3 protein: CASSEGSPREELFF. CDR3 sequence (DNA): TGTGCCAGCAGCGAAGGGTCCCCACGGGAAGAGCTGTTTTTT.

The V gene is TRBV11-2, the J gene TRBJ2-1, with 14 bases identical to TRBD2. Germline lookup yields CDR1 SGHAT and CDR2 FQNNGV. The J segment lost 8 bases and the V segment lost 1 base, leaving 7 bases of the junction unmatched. The CDR3 has 17 residues. Written as DNA, the CDR3 is TGTGCCAGCAGCTTAGGGCGACTAGCGGGAGGGCTCGATGAGCAGTTCTTC. Its translation: CASSLGRLAGGLDEQFF. Using reference TRBV11-2 and TRBJ2-1 for the parts outside the CDR3, the full variable domain is EAGVAQSPRYKIIEKRQSVAFWCNPISGHATLYWYQQILGQGPKLLIQFQNNGVVDDSQLPKDRFSAERLKGVDSTLKIQPAKLEDSAVYLCASSLGRLAGGLDEQFFGPGTRLTVL.